The present TCR beta chain was sequenced within a study of T cells in Graves' hyperthyroidism and ophthalmopathy. It was RNA transcripts that yielded the amplified TCR beta CDR3 regions. Carried out on the TCR CDR3, a first-round RT-PCR used the HTBI primer set. A single record per CDR3 protein comes from TCRdb applying MiXCR to the multiplex PCR reads. The sample includes approximately 300,000 distinct CDR3 sequences, 15% to 20% of them seen just once. In the ophthalmopathy cohort, Clinical Activity Score was at least 3, NOSPECS grade at least 4, and duration under 3 months. It was 8.5 to 10 ml of fresh peripheral blood that supplied the PBMCs. Study-wide results and caveats: The model identified upcoming ophthalmopathy a median 6.5 months ahead of onset. Peripheral blood also featured most of the thyroid clonotypes expanded above 0.001.

This clonotype was picked up many times. Its matching antigen is unknown. Sequenced: blood. The clonotype was recovered from a woman aged 55-69 years with Graves' ophthalmopathy.

The CDR3 spells CASSRVRTMSYEQYF. In DNA form, the CDR3 reads TGTGCCAGCAGCCGAGTACGCACGATGTCCTACGAGCAGTACTTC. The gene calls are TRBV27 and TRBJ2-7; D uncertain. This CDR3 region has 15 residues. The V end was cut by 6 bases, the J end by 1 base, with 16 bases between. Germline V gene lookup returns CDR1 MNHEY and CDR2 SMNVEV (reference sequence).